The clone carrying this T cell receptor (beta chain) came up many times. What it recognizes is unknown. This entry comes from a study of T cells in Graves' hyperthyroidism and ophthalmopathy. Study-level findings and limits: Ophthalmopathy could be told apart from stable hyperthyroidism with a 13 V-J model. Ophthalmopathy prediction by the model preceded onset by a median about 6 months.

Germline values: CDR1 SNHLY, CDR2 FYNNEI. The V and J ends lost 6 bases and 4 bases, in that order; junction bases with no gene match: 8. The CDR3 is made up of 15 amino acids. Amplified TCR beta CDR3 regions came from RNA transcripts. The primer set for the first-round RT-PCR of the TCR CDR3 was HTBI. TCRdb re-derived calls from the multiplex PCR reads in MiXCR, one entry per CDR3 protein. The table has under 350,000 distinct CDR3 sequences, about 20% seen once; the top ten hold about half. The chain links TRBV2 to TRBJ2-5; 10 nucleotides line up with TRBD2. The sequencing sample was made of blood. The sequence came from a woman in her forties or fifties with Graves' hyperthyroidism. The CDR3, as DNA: TGTGCCAGCAGCGCACGGAGCGGGGGGGGAGAGACCCAGTACTTC. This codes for CASSARSGGGETQYF.